One TCR beta chain is described in this entry. The V end lost 1 base, the J end lost 0 bases, and 10 bases lay between the germline ends. Per the germline V gene, CDR1 is SGHTA and CDR2 is FQGNSA. This CDR3 comprises 17 residues. The sample comes from a study of blood T cell repertoires in COVID-19. Overall study context: Donors in the United States, Italy and Spain gave samples during acute or convalescent COVID-19. T cells, B-cell-depleted T cells, or PBMCs supplied cDNA or gDNA.

Study processing details: Reference gene primer amplification in the assay estimated nucleated cell counts. TCRdb keeps only in-frame clones here, not all; method: immunoSEQ multiplex PCR. Clone size and the V and J calls come from that table; the DNA yielded D and trimming. Of 75,000 to 95,000 clones in the sample, 70% to 85% are singletons; the top ten hold approximately 25%. The chain has TRBV7-2 and TRBJ2-6; maybe TRBD2 (5 bases). This clonotype was obtained from a woman aged 55-69 years in a cohort sampled during active or convalescent COVID-19. Sequencing was carried out using peripheral blood. The CDR3 nucleotides read TGTGCCAGCAGCTTAGTTGGCGGGCGCTCTGGGGCCAACGTCCTGACTTTC. Protein sequence: CASSLVGGRSGANVLTF.